This T cell receptor beta chain was captured by sequencing in a study of T cell changes during pregnancy in multiple sclerosis. This CDR3 is 16 amino acids long. Germline V lookup: CDR1 SQVTM, CDR2 ANQGSEA. V was clipped by 1 base and J by 4 bases; unmatched bases: 10. Profiling relied on immunoSEQ multiplex PCR, and the TCRdb table lists in-frame clones only, not all of them. Of about 46,000 clones in the sample, almost 95% are singletons; the top ten hold roughly 4%. V is TRBV29-1 and J is TRBJ1-1; 9 bases are a match to TRBD1. The source is a female donor with multiple sclerosis, enrolled in a pregnancy study. This material consisted of CD8+ T cells from peripheral blood mononuclear cells, taken in the first trimester of pregnancy. The chain's CDR3 is CSVEGPGQGGTTEAFF. For the CDR3, the DNA is TGCAGCGTTGAAGGTCCGGGACAGGGAGGGACCACTGAAGCTTTCTTT.